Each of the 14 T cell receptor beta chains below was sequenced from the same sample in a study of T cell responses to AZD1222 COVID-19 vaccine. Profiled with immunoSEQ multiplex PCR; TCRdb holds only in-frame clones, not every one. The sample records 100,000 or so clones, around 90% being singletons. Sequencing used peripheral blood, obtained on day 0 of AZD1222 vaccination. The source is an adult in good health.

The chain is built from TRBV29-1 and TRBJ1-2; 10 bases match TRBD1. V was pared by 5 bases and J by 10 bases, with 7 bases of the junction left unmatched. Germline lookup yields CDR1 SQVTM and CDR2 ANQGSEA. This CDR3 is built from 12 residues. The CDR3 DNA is TGCAGCGTTCCGGGACAGGGGAGGGACTACACCTTC. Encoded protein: CSVPGQGRDYTF.

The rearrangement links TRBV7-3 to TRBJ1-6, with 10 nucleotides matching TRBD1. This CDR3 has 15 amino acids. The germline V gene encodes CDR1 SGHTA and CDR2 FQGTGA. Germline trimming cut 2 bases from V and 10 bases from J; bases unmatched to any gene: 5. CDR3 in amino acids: CASSLGTGASSPLHF. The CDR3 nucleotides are TGTGCCAGCAGCTTAGGGACAGGGGCAAGCTCACCCCTCCACTTT.

CDR3 residues: CASSPEAGNYGYTF. The CDR3 DNA follows: TGCGCCAGCAGCCCCGAGGCCGGGAACTATGGCTACACCTTC. The genes are TRBV5-1 and TRBJ1-2; D not certain. V lost 4 bases and J 2 bases, leaving 12 bases between the germline ends. This CDR3 spans 14 amino acids. Germline V gene sequence: CDR1 SGHRS, CDR2 YFSETQ.

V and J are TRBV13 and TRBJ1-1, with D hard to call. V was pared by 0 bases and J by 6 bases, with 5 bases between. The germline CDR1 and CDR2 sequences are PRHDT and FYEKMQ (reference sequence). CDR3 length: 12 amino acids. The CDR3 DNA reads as TGTGCCAGCAGCTTAGGAGTCTCTGAAGCTTTCTTT. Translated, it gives CASSLGVSEAFF.

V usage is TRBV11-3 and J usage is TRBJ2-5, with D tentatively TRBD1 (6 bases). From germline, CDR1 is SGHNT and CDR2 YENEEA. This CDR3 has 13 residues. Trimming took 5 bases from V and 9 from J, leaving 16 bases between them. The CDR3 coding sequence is TGTGCCAGCAGCGGGACAAGATCTGGGGCCCAGTACTTC. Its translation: CASSGTRSGAQYF.

The CDR3 DNA is TGTGCCAGCAGCTTAGTCCGGGGCTCTGAAACGGAAGCTTTCTTT. This codes for CASSLVRGSETEAFF. V gene TRBV7-9 combines with J gene TRBJ1-1; the D gene is possibly TRBD1 (5 bases). V was trimmed by 1 base and J by 8 bases, leaving 17 bases between them. The CDR3 totals 15 residues. The germline V gene has CDR1 SEHNR and CDR2 FQNEAQ (reference sequence).

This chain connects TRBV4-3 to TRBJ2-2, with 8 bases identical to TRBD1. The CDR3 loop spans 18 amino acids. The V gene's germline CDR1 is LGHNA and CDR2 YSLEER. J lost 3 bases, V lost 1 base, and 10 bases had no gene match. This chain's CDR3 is CASSQGPGAGGYTGELFF. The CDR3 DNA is TGCGCCAGCAGCCAAGGGCCCGGCGCAGGGGGCTACACCGGGGAGCTGTTTTTT.

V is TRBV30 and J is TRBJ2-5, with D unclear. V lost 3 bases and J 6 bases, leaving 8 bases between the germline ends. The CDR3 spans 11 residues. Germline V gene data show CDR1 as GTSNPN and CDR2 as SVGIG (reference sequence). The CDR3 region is CAWRRTQTQYF. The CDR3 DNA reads TGTGCCTGGAGGAGAACCCAGACCCAGTACTTC.

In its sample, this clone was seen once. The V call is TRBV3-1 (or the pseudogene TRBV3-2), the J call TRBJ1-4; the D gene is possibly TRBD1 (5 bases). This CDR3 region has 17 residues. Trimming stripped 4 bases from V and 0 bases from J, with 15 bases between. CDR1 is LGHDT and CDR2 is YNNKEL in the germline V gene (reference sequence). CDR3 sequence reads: CASSLRQGAPTNEKLFF. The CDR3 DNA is TGTGCCAGCAGCCTTCGGCAGGGTGCTCCAACTAATGAAAAACTGTTTTTT.

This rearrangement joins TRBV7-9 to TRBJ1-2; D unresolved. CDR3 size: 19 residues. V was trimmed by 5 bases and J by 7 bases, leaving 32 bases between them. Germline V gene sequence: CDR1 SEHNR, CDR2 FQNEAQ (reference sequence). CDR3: CASSTAWAAGLSDWGGYTF. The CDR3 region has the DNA TGTGCCAGCAGCACAGCATGGGCGGCAGGTTTATCCGACTGGGGTGGCTACACCTTC.

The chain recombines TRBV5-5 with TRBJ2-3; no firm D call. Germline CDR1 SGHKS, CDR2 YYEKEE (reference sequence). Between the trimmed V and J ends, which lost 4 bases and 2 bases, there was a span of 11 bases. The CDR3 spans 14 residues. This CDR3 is CASSARPPTDTQYF. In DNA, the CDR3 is TGTGCCAGCAGCGCCCGGCCCCCCACAGATACGCAGTATTTT. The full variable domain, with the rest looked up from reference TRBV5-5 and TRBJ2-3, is DAGVTQSPTHLIKTRGQQVTLRCSPISGHKSVSWYQQVLGQGPQFIFQYYEKEERGRGNFPDRFSARQFPNYSSELNVNALLLGDSALYLCASSARPPTDTQYFGPGTRLTVL.

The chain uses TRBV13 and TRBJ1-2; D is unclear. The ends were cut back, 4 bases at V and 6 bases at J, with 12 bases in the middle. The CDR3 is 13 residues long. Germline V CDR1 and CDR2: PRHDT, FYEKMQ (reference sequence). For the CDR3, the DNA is TGTGCCAGCAGCTCCGGCCCCCTCCATGGCTACACCTTC. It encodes CASSSGPLHGYTF.

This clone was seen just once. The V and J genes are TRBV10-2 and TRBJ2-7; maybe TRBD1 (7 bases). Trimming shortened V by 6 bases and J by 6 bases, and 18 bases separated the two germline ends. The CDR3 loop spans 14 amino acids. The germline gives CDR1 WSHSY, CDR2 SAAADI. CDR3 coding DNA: TGCGCCAGCAGGGCGTCGGAGGGGGCGGGCGAGCAGTACTTC. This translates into CASRASEGAGEQYF.

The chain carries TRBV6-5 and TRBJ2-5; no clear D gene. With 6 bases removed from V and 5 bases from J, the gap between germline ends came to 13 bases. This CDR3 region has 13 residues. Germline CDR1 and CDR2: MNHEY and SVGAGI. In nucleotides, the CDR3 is TGTGCCAGCAGGGAGAACATTAGGGAGACCCAGTACTTC. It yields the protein CASRENIRETQYF.